Below are 18 T cell receptor beta chains sequenced from a single sample in a study of T cell responses to AZD1222 COVID-19 vaccine. Here immunoSEQ multiplex PCR was the method, and the copy in TCRdb shows in-frame clones only, minus some. Counted here are 210,000 or so clones, around 94% occurring once; the ten biggest clones make up roughly 1.8%. The specimen was peripheral blood, collected 28 days after the second dose of the MenACWY control vaccine. These receptors were collected from an adult who received the MenACWY meningococcal vaccine as a control.

The chain carries TRBV4-2 and TRBJ2-1, with TRBD2 matching over 8 bases. CDR1 is LGHNA, CDR2 YNFKEQ, per germline. There are 15 residues in the CDR3. Trimming removed 4 bases from V and 7 bases from J; junction bases left unmatched: 9. The CDR3 region is CASSLREGLLNEQFF. Here the CDR3 DNA reads TGTGCCAGCAGCCTTCGGGAGGGCCTTTTAAATGAGCAGTTCTTC.

The chain is built from TRBV28 and TRBJ2-7; the D gene is possibly TRBD1 (5 bases). Deletions cut 5 bases from V and 1 base from J, with 12 bases between. The CDR3 totals 14 residues. Germline CDR1 reads MDHEN; CDR2 reads SYDVKM. CDR3 bases: TGTGCCAGCAGTCTATCAGACAGATCCTACGAGCAGTACTTC. Protein: CASSLSDRSYEQYF.

V gene TRBV6-6 combines with J gene TRBJ1-2; no firm D call. Trimming stripped 0 bases from V and 3 bases from J, with 8 bases between. Germline loops: CDR1 MNHNY, CDR2 SVGAGI (reference sequence). The CDR3 length is 14 residues. The CDR3 nucleotides are TGTGCCAGCAGTTACTCGGGAAGGGACTATGGCTACACCTTC. It is translated as CASSYSGRDYGYTF.

The chain couples TRBV11-2 to TRBJ1-5; no reliable D call. V gave up 3 bases and J gave up 7 bases, with 10 bases separating them. Germline V CDR1 and CDR2: SGHAT, FQNNGV. The CDR3 extends over 13 amino acids. This chain's CDR3 is CASSFRLEQPQHF. The DNA of the CDR3 is TGTGCCAGCAGCTTCAGGTTGGAGCAGCCCCAGCATTTT.

The J gene is TRBJ1-2, the V gene TRBV28; D not certain. The V gene lost 4 bases and the J gene lost 8 bases, with 29 bases spanning the gap. This CDR3 has 18 amino acids. Germline CDR1 reads MDHEN; CDR2 reads SYDVKM. CDR3 loop: CASSSDGRGFAAPKGYTF. The CDR3 region has the DNA TGTGCCAGCAGTTCCGACGGACGAGGATTCGCAGCCCCTAAGGGCTACACCTTC.

CDR3 loop: CASSPGQGPDTEAFF. CDR3 nucleotide sequence: TGTGCCAGCTCACCCGGACAGGGCCCGGACACTGAAGCTTTCTTT. J is TRBJ1-1 and V is TRBV18, with 8 bases lining up with TRBD1. Per germline, CDR1 KGHSH and CDR2 LQKENI. The CDR3 consists of 15 residues. Trimming at V came to 3 bases and at J to 3 bases, leaving 6 bases not matched to a gene. The variable domain in full, with the rest retrieved from reference TRBV18 and TRBJ1-1, is NAGVMQNPRHLVRRRGQEARLRCSPMKGHSHVYWYRQLPEEGLKFMVYLQKENIIDESGMPKERFSAEFPKEGPSILRIQQVVRGDSAAYFCASSPGQGPDTEAFFGQGTRLTVV.

As DNA, the CDR3 is TGCGCCAGCAGCCAAGATACAAGTGAAAAACTGTTTTTT. Translation: CASSQDTSEKLFF. The chain combines TRBV4-1 with TRBJ1-4, with D hard to call. V lost 0 bases to trimming and J lost 7 bases, with 6 bases between them. This CDR3 comprises 13 residues. Germline V lookup: CDR1 MGHRA, CDR2 YSYEKL.

In DNA, the CDR3 is TGTGCCAGCAGTATTAGAGGTATCAATCAGCCCCAGCATTTT. Translated, it gives CASSIRGINQPQHF. V and J are TRBV6-5 and TRBJ1-5; no definite D call. Germline assignment: CDR1 MNHEY and CDR2 SVGAGI. This CDR3 region has 14 residues. V lost 5 bases, J lost 3 bases, and 11 bases lay in between.

CDR3 protein: CASSLATGNTIYF. CDR3 sequence (DNA): TGTGCCAGCAGCTTAGCAACGGGAAACACCATATATTTT. The rearrangement links TRBV7-2 to TRBJ1-3; D is ambiguous. This CDR3 is built from 13 residues. V gave up 0 bases and J gave up 4 bases, with 4 bases separating them. CDR1 and CDR2 from the germline V gene are SGHTA and FQGNSA.

As regards this clone: The germline gene is not matched at one end of the junction; a read error may be the cause. The same CDR3 arises from other DNA sequences in this sample as well. The chain carries TRBV20-1 and TRBJ2-7, with D perhaps matching TRBD1 (5 bases). Looked up from germline, CDR1 is DFQATT and CDR2 is SNEGSKA (reference sequence). This CDR3 contains 11 residues. DNA of the CDR3: TGCAGTGCTAGAGGGGGCTACGAGCAGTACTTT. It codes for CSARGGYEQYF.

CDR3 in DNA: TGTGCCAGCTCACCAGGACTAGCGGGAGAGGCAGATACGCAGTATTTT. It encodes CASSPGLAGEADTQYF. This chain joins TRBV18 and TRBJ2-3, with 13 bases aligning to TRBD2. Germline V gene sequence: CDR1 KGHSH, CDR2 LQKENI. The trim removed 2 bases at V and 4 bases at J, leaving 3 bases unmatched. This CDR3 has 16 amino acids.

This clone was picked up one time. This chain uses TRBV18 with TRBJ1-6; 8 nucleotides align to TRBD1. V trimming: 0 bases; J trimming: 7 bases; junction bases outside the gene matches: 2. The CDR3 totals 15 residues. Germline V gene data show CDR1 as KGHSH and CDR2 as LQKENI. The CDR3 nucleotides are TGTGCCAGCTCACCACCGACAGGGGAAAATTCACCCCTCCACTTT. Translating gives CASSPPTGENSPLHF.

This sequence joins TRBV7-3 and TRBJ2-1; 8 nucleotides agree with TRBD2. Germline-derived CDR1 and CDR2 are SGHTA and FQGTGA. This CDR3 spans 15 amino acids. V lost 2 bases, J lost 7 bases, and 7 bases stayed unmatched. As DNA, the CDR3 is TGTGCCAGCAGCTTACTAGCGGGTCCCGTGAATGAGCAGTTCTTC. Amino acids: CASSLLAGPVNEQFF.

For this clone: In the same sample, other DNA sequences code for this CDR3. V is TRBV7-9 and J is TRBJ2-7; no firm D call. Trimming took 3 bases from V and 2 from J, leaving 8 bases between them. Germline-derived CDR1 and CDR2 are SEHNR and FQNEAQ (reference sequence). The CDR3 sequence is 13 residues long. The CDR3: CASSLGSTYEQYF. Here the CDR3 DNA reads TGTGCCAGCAGCTTGGGCAGTACCTACGAGCAGTACTTC.

The chain combines TRBV5-4 with TRBJ2-7, with a weak D call TRBD2 (5 bases). V was trimmed by 0 bases and J by 6 bases, leaving 10 bases between them. The length of the CDR3 is 13 residues. Germline V CDR1 and CDR2: SGHNT, YYREEE (reference sequence). In DNA form, the CDR3 reads TGTGCCAGCAGCTTGGAGTCTGCGGGCGAGCAGTACTTC. It translates to CASSLESAGEQYF.

The chain combines TRBV19 with TRBJ2-7; D gene ambiguous. The CDR3 contains 15 residues. The V and J ends lost 5 bases and 3 bases respectively, with 17 bases between them. Germline loops: CDR1 LNHDA, CDR2 SQIVND (reference sequence). DNA of the CDR3: TGTGCCAGTAGTGCCCGGACCGCGTTAGTCTACGAGCAGTACTTC. It encodes CASSARTALVYEQYF.

This clone was detected only once. V and J are TRBV5-4 and TRBJ2-1; 7 bases match TRBD2. Germline V lookup: CDR1 SGHNT, CDR2 YYREEE (reference sequence). The CDR3 loop spans 16 amino acids. Unmatched junction bases numbered 11, after V lost 2 bases and J lost 6 bases. CDR3 residues: CASSFGLADTGNEQFF. In DNA form, the CDR3 reads TGTGCCAGCAGCTTCGGGCTAGCGGATACGGGCAATGAGCAGTTCTTC.

V is TRBV10-3 and J is TRBJ1-2; D not resolved. Germline loops: CDR1 ENHRY, CDR2 SYGVKD. CDR3 length: 15 amino acids. Trimming removed 0 bases at V and 4 bases at J, with 12 bases between. This CDR3 reads CAISESVAWPYGYTF. DNA of the CDR3: TGTGCCATCAGTGAGTCCGTCGCATGGCCCTATGGCTACACCTTC.